The next 27 T cell receptor beta chains were all read from a single sample in a study of T cell repertoires in cytomegalovirus infection. From the reads, TCRdb called clonotypes with MiXCR, one entry per CDR3 protein. This sample has about a million distinct CDR3 sequences, with under 40% found just once. No antigen has been identified for these receptors. The sequencing here drew on cultured CD8+ T cells from PBMCs, taken from culture after CMV antigen stimulation. The receptors were sampled from a human donor in good health (CMV status not recorded). Some clones in this sample may be carry-over from other donors' samples.

This clonotype has a handful of counts. This chain connects TRBV7-8 to TRBJ1-2; possible D gene TRBD1, 5 bases. Trimming stripped 5 bases from V and 3 bases from J, with 10 bases between. The CDR3 runs to 13 residues. Germline V gene sequence: CDR1 SGHVS, CDR2 FQNEAQ. CDR3 sequence: CASSLQADYGYTF. In DNA, the CDR3 is TGTGCCAGCAGCCTACAGGCAGACTATGGCTACACCTTC.

V gene TRBV5-4 combines with J gene TRBJ1-2, with a weak D call TRBD1 (5 bases). Trimming removed 4 bases at V and 8 bases at J, with 30 bases between. This CDR3 contains 18 residues. Germline assignment: CDR1 SGHNT and CDR2 YYREEE (reference sequence). The CDR3, as DNA: TGTGCCAGCAGCCCTACCCCGCCGGGCGGCGGGACTATCAGGGGCTACACCTTC. Amino acid sequence: CASSPTPPGGGTIRGYTF.

The chain couples TRBV9 to TRBJ1-2; 7 bases are shared with TRBD1. V was clipped by 4 bases and J by 3 bases; unmatched bases: 9. CDR3 length: 15 residues. Germline CDR1 reads SGDLS; CDR2 reads YYNGEE. The CDR3 bases are TGTGCCAGCAGCCCACAGGACAGGCCGGACTATGGCTACACCTTC. Protein product: CASSPQDRPDYGYTF.

The chain joins TRBV27 to TRBJ1-2; possibly TRBD1 for D (6 bases). The CDR3 contains 14 residues. The ends were cut back, 6 bases at V and 3 bases at J, with 14 bases in the middle. Germline CDR1 reads MNHEY; CDR2 reads SMNVEV (reference sequence). The CDR3 region is CASRTTQGYYGYTF. The DNA for the CDR3 is TGTGCCAGCAGAACTACCCAGGGGTACTATGGCTACACCTTC.

This clonotype has only a few counts. The chain links TRBV12-5 to TRBJ1-1; 7 positions agree with TRBD1. V lost 0 bases to trimming and J lost 8 bases; unmatched junction nucleotides: 9. The CDR3 totals 15 residues. In germline, CDR1 is LGHNT, CDR2 FRNRAP. As DNA, the CDR3 is TGTGCTAGTGGTTTGGTTATCCGGGACAGCTCAGAAGCTTTCTTT. Amino acid sequence: CASGLVIRDSSEAFF.

This clonotype was observed a few times. The chain carries TRBV7-3 and TRBJ2-3; 7 bases fit TRBD1. The CDR3 is 14 amino acids. Germline V CDR1 and CDR2: SGHTA, FQGTGA. V lost 6 bases and J lost 0; bases outside the gene matches: 3. The chain's CDR3 is CASSPGQSTDTQYF. The CDR3, as DNA: TGTGCCAGCAGTCCGGGACAGAGCACAGATACGCAGTATTTT.

This clonotype was picked up many times. The rearrangement joins TRBV7-9 to TRBJ1-1; the match to TRBD1 covers 7 bases. This CDR3 spans 12 amino acids. With V trimmed by 5 bases and J by 8 bases, 5 bases remained unmatched. CDR1 is SEHNR, CDR2 FQNEAQ, per germline (reference sequence). CDR3 sequence reads: CASSQTGTEAFF. In DNA form, the CDR3 reads TGTGCCAGCAGCCAGACAGGGACCGAAGCTTTCTTT.

This rearrangement joins TRBV15 to TRBJ2-3, with TRBD2 matching over 8 bases. CDR3 size: 18 residues. The V segment lost 0 bases and the J segment 1 base; nucleotides outside the gene matches: 9. Per germline, CDR1 LNHNV and CDR2 YYDKDF (reference sequence). CDR3 DNA: TGTGCCACCAGCAGAGATTGGGCGCTAGCGGGCCGCACAGATACGCAGTATTTT. This encodes CATSRDWALAGRTDTQYF. The variable domain in full, with the rest retrieved from reference TRBV15 and TRBJ2-3, is DAMVIQNPRYQVTQFGKPVTLSCSQTLNHNVMYWYQQKSSQAPKLLFHYYDKDFNNEADTPDNFQSRRPNTSFCFLDIRSPGLGDTAMYLCATSRDWALAGRTDTQYFGPGTRLTVL.

The V gene is TRBV12-5, the J gene TRBJ1-5; D is unresolved. CDR1 and CDR2 (germline): LGHNT, FRNRAP. The CDR3 loop spans 15 amino acids. Trimming stripped 1 base from V and 7 bases from J, with 14 bases between. The CDR3 DNA follows: TGTGCTAGTGGTTTGGCGTCTCCCCCCAGGCAGCCCCAGCATTTT. Its protein is CASGLASPPRQPQHF.

The V gene is TRBV20-1, the J gene TRBJ2-1; TRBD1 aligns across 10 bases. The V gene's germline CDR1 is DFQATT and CDR2 SNEGSKA (reference sequence). J gave up 7 bases and V 6 bases, and 9 bases lay outside the gene matches. The CDR3 runs to 14 residues. CDR3 loop: CSARQGQGWNEQFF. CDR3 in DNA: TGCAGTGCCCGTCAGGGACAGGGGTGGAATGAGCAGTTCTTC.

CDR3 DNA: TGTGCCAGCAGTTTAGGTTCGACTGGGGCCAACGTCCTGACTTTC. This gives the protein CASSLGSTGANVLTF. The chain combines TRBV12-3 or TRBV12-4 with TRBJ2-6; the D is unclear. V was cut by 1 base and J by 2 bases, with 6 bases left in between. This CDR3 comprises 15 residues.

The chain employs TRBV29-1 and TRBJ2-5; tentative D call: TRBD2 (6 bases). The germline V gene encodes CDR1 SQVTM and CDR2 ANQGSEA. The CDR3 is 13 amino acids. The V end was cut by 3 bases, the J end by 2 bases, with 10 bases between. Written as DNA, the CDR3 is TGCAGCGTTGATGGGGACTTTCAAGAGACCCAGTACTTC. This codes for CSVDGDFQETQYF.

The rearrangement links TRBV11-1 to TRBJ2-6; no reliable D call. Trimming cost V 3 bases and J 1 base, with 7 bases left between them. The length of the CDR3 is 15 residues. CDR1 is SGHAT, CDR2 FQDESV, per germline (reference sequence). The chain's CDR3 is CASSFKGSGANVLTF. The CDR3 DNA is TGTGCCAGCAGCTTTAAAGGATCTGGGGCCAACGTCCTGACTTTC.

The chain uses TRBV4-1 and TRBJ2-3, with D tentatively TRBD1 (5 bases). The CDR3 spans 14 residues. Germline loops: CDR1 MGHRA, CDR2 YSYEKL. CDR3 loop: CTNSPVTGTDTQYF. The CDR3 DNA sequence: TGCACCAACAGCCCCGTGACAGGCACAGATACGCAGTATTTT.

The chain employs TRBV12-3 or TRBV12-4 and TRBJ1-2; D gene uncertain. CDR3 length: 14 amino acids. Trimming shortened V by 5 bases and J by 4 bases, and 14 bases separated the two germline ends. The chain's CDR3 is CASSQGSYFYGYTF. The CDR3 DNA is TGTGCCAGCAGTCAAGGGAGCTACTTCTATGGCTACACCTTC.

The V call is TRBV7-9, the J call TRBJ1-2; D might be TRBD1 (5 bases). This CDR3 has 17 amino acids. Germline loops: CDR1 SEHNR, CDR2 FQNEAQ (reference sequence). V lost 1 base and J lost 8, with 23 bases in between. CDR3 loop: CASSLGRMGESMEGYTF. CDR3 nucleotides: TGTGCCAGCAGCTTAGGAAGAATGGGGGAGTCAATGGAAGGCTACACCTTC.

This chain links TRBV15 with TRBJ1-2; TRBD1 agrees at 7 bases. Per germline, CDR1 LNHNV and CDR2 YYDKDF (reference sequence). V lost 5 bases and J lost 8; bases outside the gene matches: 14. The CDR3 consists of 15 residues. CDR3 DNA: TGTGCCACCAGCTCCCGCATCAGGGGGAGGGACGGCTACACCTTC. Translated: CATSSRIRGRDGYTF.

The chain joins TRBV19 to TRBJ2-2; D call uncertain. The CDR3 is made up of 12 amino acids. Trimming took 2 bases from V and 8 from J, leaving 6 bases between them. Germline-derived CDR1 and CDR2 are LNHDA and SQIVND (reference sequence). CDR3 sequence (DNA): TGTGCCAGTAGTATAAGTATTGGGGAGCTGTTTTTT. As protein: CASSISIGELFF.

This clonotype was seen only a few times. The rearrangement links TRBV12-3 or TRBV12-4 to TRBJ1-2; a possible D gene is TRBD1 (5 bases). This CDR3 is built from 13 residues. The germline V and J ends were trimmed by 3 bases and 11 bases, with 16 bases remaining between them. CDR3 DNA: TGTGCCAGCAGTTTCAGGGTTGCCTCGAGGTACACCTTC. This sequence encodes CASSFRVASRYTF.

The chain links TRBV27 to TRBJ1-4, with TRBD1 matching 10 bases. After removal of 6 bases from V and 5 bases from J, the junction contained 6 bases not matched to a gene. This CDR3 has 15 amino acids. Germline CDR1 and CDR2: MNHEY and SMNVEV (reference sequence). The CDR3 DNA reads TGTGCCAGCAGCGGACAGGGGGGGGGCAATGAAAAACTGTTTTTT. It encodes CASSGQGGGNEKLFF.

The gene calls are TRBV7-3 and TRBJ2-7, with TRBD1 matching 8 bases. Germline V gene data show CDR1 as SGHTA and CDR2 as FQGTGA. J gave up 3 bases and V 4 bases, and 5 bases lay outside the gene matches. This CDR3 region has 14 residues. CDR3 amino acids: CASSSPGQDYEQYF. CDR3 sequence (DNA): TGTGCCAGCAGCTCACCGGGACAGGACTACGAGCAGTACTTC.

The chain employs TRBV4-2 and TRBJ2-1, with a tentative D call TRBD2 (6 bases). Germline loops: CDR1 LGHNA, CDR2 YNFKEQ. Trimming left V 3 bases short and J 3 bases short, with 6 bases between. The CDR3 sequence is 13 residues long. Here the CDR3 DNA reads TGTGCCAGCAGCCACGGGGGCTACAATGAGCAGTTCTTC. Its protein is CASSHGGYNEQFF.

This chain uses TRBV20-1 with TRBJ1-1; the D gene is possibly TRBD1 (5 bases). V dropped 2 bases and J dropped 6 bases, with 19 bases sitting between them. The CDR3 contains 15 residues. Germline values: CDR1 DFQATT, CDR2 SNEGSKA (reference sequence). CDR3 loop: CSARSQIGEGAEAFF. CDR3 nucleotides: TGCAGTGCTAGATCCCAAATAGGGGAAGGAGCTGAAGCTTTCTTT.

The chain joins TRBV5-8 to TRBJ2-5; D might be TRBD1 (7 bases). CDR3 length: 17 amino acids. Germline V gene sequence: CDR1 SGHTS, CDR2 YDEGEE. Between the trimmed V and J ends, which lost 4 bases and 0 bases, there was a span of 19 bases. The DNA for the CDR3 is TGTGCCAGCAGCCATCGGAGGGGGCTAGCCTACCAAGAGACCCAGTACTTC. This gives the protein CASSHRRGLAYQETQYF. The full variable domain, with the rest looked up from reference TRBV5-8 and TRBJ2-5, is EAGVTQSPTHLIKTRGQQATLRCSPISGHTSVYWYQQALGLGLQFLLWYDEGEERNRGNFPPRFSGRQFPNYSSELNVNALELEDSALYLCASSHRRGLAYQETQYFGPGTRLLVL.

A note on this clonotype: A much bigger clone sits one base away, suggesting this may be a read error. The CDR3 loop reads CASSRTTTGELFF. The CDR3 DNA is TGTGCCAGCAGCCGGACTACCACCGGGGAGCTGTTTTTT. The J gene is TRBJ2-2, the V gene TRBV6-2 or TRBV6-3, with TRBD2 as a possible D gene (6 bases). Trimming took off 6 bases at V and 4 bases at J, with 9 bases between the two ends. The CDR3 spans 13 residues. Germline CDR1 and CDR2: MNHEY and SVGEGT.

This clonotype has only a few counts. The rearrangement uses TRBV11-1 and TRBJ2-1, with 12 bases aligning to TRBD1. Germline CDR1 reads SGHAT; CDR2 reads FQDESV (reference sequence). V was clipped by 8 bases and J by 8 bases; unmatched bases: 10. The CDR3 runs 15 residues. CDR3 sequence: CASGGGQGAADEQFF. The CDR3, as DNA: TGTGCCAGCGGGGGGGGACAGGGGGCGGCGGATGAGCAGTTCTTC.

The chain links TRBV18 to TRBJ2-5; TRBD2 might be the D (6 bases). Germline V CDR1 and CDR2: KGHSH, LQKENI. CDR3 length: 16 amino acids. Deletions cut 0 bases from V and 1 base from J, with 12 bases between. CDR3 protein: CASSPPPGDFQETQYF. In nucleotides, the CDR3 is TGTGCCAGCTCACCACCACCCGGGGACTTCCAAGAGACCCAGTACTTC.